This T cell receptor beta chain derives from a study of CD4 and CD8 cells across lung adenocarcinoma regions. Samples came from patients with localized non-small cell lung adenocarcinoma. TCRdb called the PCR reads again in MiXCR, with one record for every CDR3 protein. The table lists around 20,000 distinct CDR3 sequences, roughly half of them singletons. This clonotype is termed medium-sized. Sequencing input: CD8+ T cells from the center of a lung tumor. The TCR sequence derives from a female donor with lung adenocarcinoma. The CD4 and CD8 labels of this study may be unreliable.

Here the CDR3 reads CASSSAGTSGSGEQFF. The CDR3 DNA reads as TGTGCCAGCAGCTCCGCGGGGACTAGCGGGAGTGGTGAGCAGTTCTTC. This chain links TRBV7-2 with TRBJ2-1, with 14 bases matching TRBD2. With 4 bases clipped from V and 9 bases from J, the junction kept 8 bases outside the gene matches. CDR1 and CDR2 (germline): SGHTA, FQGNSA. CDR3 length: 16 residues. The variable domain in full, with the rest retrieved from reference TRBV7-2 and TRBJ2-1, is GAGVSQSPSNKVTEKGKDVELRCDPISGHTALYWYRQSLGQGLEFLIYFQGNSAPDKSGLPSDRFSAERTGGSVSTLTIQRTQQEDSAVYLCASSSAGTSGSGEQFFGPGTRLTVL.